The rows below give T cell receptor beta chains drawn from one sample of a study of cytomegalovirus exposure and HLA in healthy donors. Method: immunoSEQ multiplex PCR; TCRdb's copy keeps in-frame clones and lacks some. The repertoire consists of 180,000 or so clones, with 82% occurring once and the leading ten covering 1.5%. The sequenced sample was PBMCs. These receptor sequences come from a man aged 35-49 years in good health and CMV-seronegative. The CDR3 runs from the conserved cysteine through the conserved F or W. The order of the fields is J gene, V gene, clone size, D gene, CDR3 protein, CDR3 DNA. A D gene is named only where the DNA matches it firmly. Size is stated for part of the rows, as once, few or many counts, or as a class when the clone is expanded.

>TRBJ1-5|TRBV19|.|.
CASSSAPGNQPQHF
TGTGCCAGTAGTAGCGCCCCAGGGAATCAGCCCCAGCATTTT
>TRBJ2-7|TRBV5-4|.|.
CASSLDVGGLYEQYF
TGTGCCAGCAGCTTAGACGTTGGGGGGTTGTACGAGCAGTACTTC
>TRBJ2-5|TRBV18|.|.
CASSPRLQETQYF
TGTGCCAGCTCACCAAGACTTCAAGAGACCCAGTACTTC
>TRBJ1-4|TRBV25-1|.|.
CASSELQGWSEKLFF
TGTGCCAGCAGTGAATTACAGGGATGGAGTGAAAAACTGTTTTTT
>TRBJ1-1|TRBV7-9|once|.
CASSFNQAGEAFF
TGTGCCAGCAGCTTTAATCAGGCAGGTGAAGCTTTCTTT
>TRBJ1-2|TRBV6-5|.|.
CASRLRGGPYGYTF
TGTGCCAGCAGGCTCCGGGGGGGACCCTATGGCTACACCTTC
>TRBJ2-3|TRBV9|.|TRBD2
CASSALRGVANTQYF
TGTGCCAGCAGCGCTTTACGGGGGGTCGCGAATACGCAGTATTTT
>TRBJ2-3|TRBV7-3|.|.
CASSSGGLTDTQYF
TGTGCCAGCAGCTCCGGGGGACTTACAGATACGCAGTATTTT
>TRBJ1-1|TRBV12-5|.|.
CASGRARNTEAFF
TGTGCTAGTGGTCGAGCGAGGAACACTGAAGCTTTCTTT
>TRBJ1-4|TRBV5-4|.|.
CASSLRNRPNEKLFF
TGTGCCAGCAGCTTGCGTAACAGACCTAATGAAAAACTGTTTTTT
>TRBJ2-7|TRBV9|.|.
CASSAQGLVSEQYF
TGTGCCAGCAGCGCCCAGGGATTAGTCTCGGAGCAGTACTTC
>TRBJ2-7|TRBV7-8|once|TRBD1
CASSLETGLFHEQYF
TGTGCCAGCAGCTTGGAGACAGGGCTTTTCCACGAGCAGTACTTC
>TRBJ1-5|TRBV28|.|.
CASSSLRGNRVNQPQHF
TGTGCCAGCAGTTCCCTGAGAGGTAACAGGGTCAATCAGCCCCAGCATTTT
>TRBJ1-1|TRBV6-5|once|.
CASSLTGRTEAFF
TGTGCCAGCAGTCTAACAGGGCGCACTGAAGCTTTCTTT
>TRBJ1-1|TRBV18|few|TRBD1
CASSHRRDRGPTEAFF
TGTGCCAGCTCACACCGCAGGGACAGGGGACCGACTGAAGCTTTCTTT
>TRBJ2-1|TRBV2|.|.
CARGGGGYNEQFF
TGTGCCAGGGGGGGCGGGGGTTACAATGAGCAGTTCTTC
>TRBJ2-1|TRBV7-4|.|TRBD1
CASSFGTGSDEQFF
TGTGCCAGCAGCTTCGGGACAGGGTCGGATGAGCAGTTCTTC
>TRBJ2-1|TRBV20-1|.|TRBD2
CSVGTIEQFF
TGCAGTGTCGGGACTATCGAGCAGTTCTTC
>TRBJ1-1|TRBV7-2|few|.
CASSSGSMNTEAFF
TGTGCCAGCAGCTCAGGGTCCATGAACACTGAAGCTTTCTTT
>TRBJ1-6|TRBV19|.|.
CASTQSNSPLHF
TGTGCCAGTACACAGAGTAATTCACCCCTCCACTTT
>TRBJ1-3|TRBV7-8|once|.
CASSRLFTGSGNTIYF
TGTGCCAGCAGCCGACTATTCACAGGGTCTGGAAACACCATATATTTT
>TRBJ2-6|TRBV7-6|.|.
CASSLAGGFSGANVLTF
TGTGCCAGCAGCTTAGCGGGGGGATTCTCTGGGGCCAACGTCCTGACTTTC
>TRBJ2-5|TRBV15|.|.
CATSREAVSKETQYF
TGTGCCACCAGCAGAGAGGCAGTTTCCAAAGAGACCCAGTACTTC
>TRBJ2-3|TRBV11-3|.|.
CASSRSGRRGRPDTQYF
TGTGCCAGCAGCCGTAGCGGGCGCAGGGGGCGCCCAGATACGCAGTATTTT
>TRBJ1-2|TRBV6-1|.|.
CASSAGLNYGYTF
TGTGCCAGCAGTGCAGGGCTTAACTATGGCTACACCTTC
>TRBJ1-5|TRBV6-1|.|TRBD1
CASLQGGGNQPQHF
TGTGCCAGCCTACAGGGGGGCGGCAATCAGCCCCAGCATTTT
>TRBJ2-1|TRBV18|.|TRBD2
CASSPLAGAPVSEQFF
TGTGCCAGCTCACCGCTAGCGGGAGCGCCGGTGTCGGAGCAGTTCTTC
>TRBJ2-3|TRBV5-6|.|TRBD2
CASSYKYTAGDQYF
TGTGCCAGCAGCTACAAATACACAGCGGGAGATCAGTATTTT
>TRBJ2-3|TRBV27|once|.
CASKTITDTQYF
TGTGCCAGCAAGACTATCACAGATACGCAGTATTTT
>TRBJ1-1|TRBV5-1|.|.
CASSLVSTGANTEAFF
TGCGCCAGCAGCTTGGTGTCGACAGGTGCGAACACTGAAGCTTTCTTT
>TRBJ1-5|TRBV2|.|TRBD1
CASTGTGGRQPQHF
TGTGCCAGCACCGGGACAGGGGGACGTCAGCCCCAGCATTTT
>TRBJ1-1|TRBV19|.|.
CACARVNTEAFF
TGTGCCTGTGCCAGGGTGAACACTGAAGCTTTCTTT
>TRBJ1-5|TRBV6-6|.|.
CASSDQSGNQPQHF
TGTGCCAGCAGCGATCAATCGGGGAATCAGCCCCAGCATTTT
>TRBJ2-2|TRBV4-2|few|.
CASSNSGGGTGELFF
TGTGCCAGCAGCAATAGCGGCGGTGGGACCGGGGAGCTGTTTTTT
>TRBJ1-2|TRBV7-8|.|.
CASSPGGGKAVRSWPYGYTF
TGTGCCAGCAGCCCCGGGGGAGGAAAGGCCGTTCGTAGTTGGCCCTATGGCTACACCTTC
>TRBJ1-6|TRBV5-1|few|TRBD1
CASRTGSNNSPLHF
TGCGCCAGCAGGACAGGGTCCAATAATTCACCCCTCCACTTT
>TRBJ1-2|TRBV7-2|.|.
CASSLDQGSSSGYTF
TGTGCCAGCAGCTTAGACCAGGGGTCCTCTTCCGGCTACACCTTC
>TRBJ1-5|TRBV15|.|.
CATSRAETATSNQPQHF
TGTGCCACCAGCAGAGCGGAGACAGCTACGAGCAATCAGCCCCAGCATTTT
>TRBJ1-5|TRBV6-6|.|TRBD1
CASSKGQGRQPQHF
TGTGCCAGCAGTAAAGGACAGGGTCGTCAGCCCCAGCATTTT
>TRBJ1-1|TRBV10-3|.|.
CAISPTGNTEAFF
TGTGCCATCAGTCCGACAGGGAACACTGAAGCTTTCTTT
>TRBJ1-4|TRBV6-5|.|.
CASSFQQGRQNEKLFF
TGTGCCAGCAGTTTCCAACAGGGACGGCAGAATGAAAAACTGTTTTTT
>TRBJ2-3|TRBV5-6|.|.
CASSFSAGASTDTQYF
TGTGCCAGCAGCTTTTCCGCGGGGGCCAGCACAGATACGCAGTATTTT
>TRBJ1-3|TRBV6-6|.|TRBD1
CASSYYLDRGRNTIYF
TGTGCCAGCAGTTACTACTTGGACAGGGGGAGAAACACCATATATTTT
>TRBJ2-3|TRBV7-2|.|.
CASSHYGDTQYF
TGTGCCAGCAGCCACTACGGGGATACGCAGTATTTT
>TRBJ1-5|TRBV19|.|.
CASSTQGNSNQPQHF
TGTGCCAGTAGTACACAGGGAAATAGCAATCAGCCCCAGCATTTT
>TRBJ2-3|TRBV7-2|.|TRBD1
CASSQQGSATDTQYF
TGTGCCAGCAGCCAACAGGGGAGCGCCACAGATACGCAGTATTTT
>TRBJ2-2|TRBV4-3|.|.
CASSQEARLHTGELFF
TGCGCCAGCAGCCAAGAAGCCCGCCTACACACCGGGGAGCTGTTTTTT
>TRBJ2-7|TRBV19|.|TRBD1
CASSIRTGGAYEQYF
TGTGCCAGTAGTATTAGGACAGGGGGCGCCTACGAGCAGTACTTC